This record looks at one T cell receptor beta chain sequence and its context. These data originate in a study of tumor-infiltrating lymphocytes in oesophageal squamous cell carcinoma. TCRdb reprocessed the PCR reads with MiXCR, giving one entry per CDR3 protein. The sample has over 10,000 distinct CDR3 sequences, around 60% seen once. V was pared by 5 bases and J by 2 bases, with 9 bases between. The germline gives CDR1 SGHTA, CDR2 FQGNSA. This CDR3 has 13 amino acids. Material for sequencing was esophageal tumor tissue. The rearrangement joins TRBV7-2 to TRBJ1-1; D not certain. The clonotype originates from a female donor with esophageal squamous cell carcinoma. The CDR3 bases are TGTGCCAGCAGCCCCATTAGAAACACTGAAGCTTTCTTT. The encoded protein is CASSPIRNTEAFF.